This T cell receptor (beta chain) stems from a study of T cells in Graves' hyperthyroidism and ophthalmopathy. Study overall: It was at initial diagnosis, before any treatment, that peripheral blood was collected.

From RNA transcripts, TCR beta CDR3 regions were amplified. In the first-round RT-PCR of the TCR CDR3, the HTBI primer set was used. TCRdb fed the multiplex PCR reads into MiXCR, producing one record per CDR3 protein. The sample lists 300,000 to 350,000 distinct CDR3 sequences; roughly a fifth were seen once. The CDR3 is 11 amino acids. V lost 5 bases and J lost 4, with 5 bases in between. Newly diagnosed hyperthyroidism patients aged 18 to 65 years had disease lasting under 2 months. The authors obtained PBMCs from roughly 9.7 ml of fresh peripheral blood. The material sequenced was blood. The clonotype comes from a woman in her fifties or sixties with Graves' hyperthyroidism. The chain carries TRBV12-3 or TRBV12-4 and TRBJ1-2; D not certain. The CDR3 region has the DNA TGTGCCAGCAGTACAGTCTATGGCTACACCTTC. Amino acid sequence: CASSTVYGYTF.